The entry below describes one TCR beta chain. Its antigen remains unknown. V gave up 1 base and J gave up 4 bases, with 11 bases separating them. The CDR3 runs 15 residues. Germline V lookup: CDR1 LGHDT, CDR2 YNNKEL (reference sequence). These data come from a study of T cell responses to AZD1222 COVID-19 vaccine. Study-level results: Donors were chiefly white British, with a greater number of females, and clonal diversity was perhaps underestimated.

Libraries were prepared by immunoSEQ multiplex PCR; TCRdb keeps only in-frame clonotypes and omits some of them. Of 50,000 to 55,000 clones listed, approximately 90% were seen once; the top ten hold roughly 2.6%. The sequencing used peripheral blood, collected 28 days after the second AZD1222 dose. This TCR was recovered from an adult who received the AZD1222 COVID-19 vaccine. This sequence joins TRBV3-1 (or the pseudogene TRBV3-2) and TRBJ2-1; D gene ambiguous. Here the CDR3 DNA reads TGTGCCAGCAGCCAAGGTGCCGAGGTATACAATGAGCAGTTCTTC. Protein product: CASSQGAEVYNEQFF.